The clone carrying this T cell receptor (beta chain) appeared once. Antigen specificity is unknown. The data originate from a study of cytomegalovirus exposure and HLA in healthy donors. Notes on the study in general: It was shown in a later analysis that HLA-associated TCR beta chains were more clonally expanded than other, equally common chains. One variant, a missense change in DCLRE1C, was linked in a later analysis to TCR beta V- and J-gene trimming.

CDR1 SGHNT and CDR2 YYREEE come from the germline V gene (reference sequence). The CDR3 has 13 residues. Trimming shortened V by 0 bases and J by 5 bases, and 8 bases separated the two germline ends. With 60 Vbeta and 13 Jbeta primers, the PCR was carried out. The data were produced by immunoSEQ multiplex PCR, yet TCRdb's version contains in-frame clones alone and is incomplete. Here the sample spans around 130,000 clones, around 85% being singletons. The chain joins TRBV5-4 to TRBJ1-2; D gene unclear. The sample consisted of PBMCs. The source of this sequence is a boy between 10 and 17 years old in good health and CMV-seronegative. CDR3 sequence: CASSLGLDYGYTF. The CDR3 DNA is TGTGCCAGCAGCTTGGGGCTCGATTATGGCTACACCTTC.